The clone carrying this T cell receptor (beta chain) was counted between two and nine times. Each CDR3 protein is one row after TCRdb ran MiXCR on the RT-PCR reads. The repertoire includes more than 600,000 distinct CDR3 sequences, approximately 14% of them detected once, and 3% to 4.5% sits in the top ten. The trim removed 4 bases at V and 5 bases at J, leaving 9 bases unmatched. The CDR3 runs 15 residues. Germline loops: CDR1 DFQATT, CDR2 SNEGSKA (reference sequence). This receptor was obtained from a female donor in good health, serving as a healthy control. J is TRBJ2-3 and V is TRBV20-1; 10 nucleotides agree with TRBD2. Sequenced input: memory CD4+ T cells from blood. CDR3 protein: CSATHGAGGVDTQYF. CDR3 coding DNA: TGCAGTGCTACCCATGGAGCGGGAGGGGTAGATACGCAGTATTTT.